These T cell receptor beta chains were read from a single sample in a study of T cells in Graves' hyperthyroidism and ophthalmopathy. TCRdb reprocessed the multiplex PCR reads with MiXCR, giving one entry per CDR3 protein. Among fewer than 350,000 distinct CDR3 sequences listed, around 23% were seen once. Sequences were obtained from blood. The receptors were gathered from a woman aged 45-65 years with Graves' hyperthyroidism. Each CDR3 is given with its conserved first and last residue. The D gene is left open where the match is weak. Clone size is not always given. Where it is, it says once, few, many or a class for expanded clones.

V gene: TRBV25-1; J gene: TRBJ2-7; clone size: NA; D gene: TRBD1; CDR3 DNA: TGTGCCAGCACCGCAGGGGGATACGAGCAGTACTTC; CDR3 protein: CASTAGGYEQYF
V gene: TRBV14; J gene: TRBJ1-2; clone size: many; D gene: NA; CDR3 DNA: TGTGCCAGCAGCCAAGAGGGGCCCGGGAACTATGGCTACACCTTC; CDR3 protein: CASSQEGPGNYGYTF
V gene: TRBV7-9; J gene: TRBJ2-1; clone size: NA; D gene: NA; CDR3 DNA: TGTGCCAGCAGCGCCCGAGGGGGGGTGGCCTACAATGAGCAGTTCTTC; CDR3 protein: CASSARGGVAYNEQFF
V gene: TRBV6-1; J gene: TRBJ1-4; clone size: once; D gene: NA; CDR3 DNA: TGTGCCAGCAGTGGGGGGGGGGCGATGGGTGAAAAACTGTTTTTT; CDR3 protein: CASSGGGAMGEKLFF
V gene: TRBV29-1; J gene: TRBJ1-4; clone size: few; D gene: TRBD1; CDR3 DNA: TGCAGCGTTGAAGGACAGGGACTTGCAACTAATGAAAAACTGTTTTTT; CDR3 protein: CSVEGQGLATNEKLFF
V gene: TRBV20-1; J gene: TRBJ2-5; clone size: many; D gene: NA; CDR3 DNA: TGCAGTGCCCCCAGATTAGGGGAGGACAAGAAGACCCAGTACTTC; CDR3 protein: CSAPRLGEDKKTQYF
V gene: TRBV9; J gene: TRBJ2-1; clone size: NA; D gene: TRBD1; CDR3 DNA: TGTGCCAGCAGCGTAGGGGACAGGGACCATGAGCAGTTCTTC; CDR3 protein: CASSVGDRDHEQFF
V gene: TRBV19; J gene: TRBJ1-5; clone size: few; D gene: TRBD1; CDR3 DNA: TGTGCCAGTAGTACGACAGGGGCCCCAGGGACCCAGCATTTT; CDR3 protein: CASSTTGAPGTQHF
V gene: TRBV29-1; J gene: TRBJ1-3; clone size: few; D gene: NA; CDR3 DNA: TGCAGCGTTCGGATGGGAAACACCATATATTTT; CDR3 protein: CSVRMGNTIYF
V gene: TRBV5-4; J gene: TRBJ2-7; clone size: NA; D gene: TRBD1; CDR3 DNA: TGTGCCAGCAGCTCCGACCCGGGACAGGGGTTGCACGAGCAGTACTTC; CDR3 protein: CASSSDPGQGLHEQYF
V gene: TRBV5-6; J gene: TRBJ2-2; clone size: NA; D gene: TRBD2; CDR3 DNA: TGTGCCAGCAGCTTGGCCAGACTAGCGGGATCCCCCGGGGAGCTGTTTTTT; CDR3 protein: CASSLARLAGSPGELFF
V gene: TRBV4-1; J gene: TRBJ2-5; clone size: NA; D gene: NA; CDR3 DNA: TGCGCCAGCAGCCAGGGAGCGTTAGAGACCCAGTACTTC; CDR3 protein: CASSQGALETQYF
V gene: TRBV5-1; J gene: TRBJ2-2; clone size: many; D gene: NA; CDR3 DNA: TGCGCCAGCAGTGTTGGAGACGCGAACACCGGGGAGCTGTTTTTT; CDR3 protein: CASSVGDANTGELFF
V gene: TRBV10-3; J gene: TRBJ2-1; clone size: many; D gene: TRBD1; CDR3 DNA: TGTGCCATCAGTGATGACAGGGGGAAGGATGAGCAGTTCTTC; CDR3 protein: CAISDDRGKDEQFF
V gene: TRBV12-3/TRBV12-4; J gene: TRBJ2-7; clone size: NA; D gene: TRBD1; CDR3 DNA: TGTGCCAGCAGTCAGCAATACGGGACAGGGGACTACGAGCAGTACTTC; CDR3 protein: CASSQQYGTGDYEQYF